The clone carrying this TCR beta chain was seen a few times. The antigen remains undetermined. Via MiXCR, TCRdb re-called the RT-PCR reads, giving one row per CDR3 protein. Found here are more than 150,000 distinct CDR3 sequences, around a tenth of them singletons; the top ten hold about 11%. Germline values: CDR1 LNHDA, CDR2 SQIVND (reference sequence). The CDR3 contains 11 residues. V lost 4 bases and J 3 bases, leaving 3 bases between the germline ends. The sample comes from a study of response to subunit inactivated influenza vaccine. General observations from the study: Each seasonal influenza vaccination, the authors suggested, recruits few new T cells.

This TCR was recovered from a man between 45 and 60 years old who received an inactivated influenza vaccine. Sequenced material: non-naive T cells sorted from PBMCs, taken on the day of vaccination. V gene TRBV19 combines with J gene TRBJ2-5; the D is unclear. The CDR3: CASSTEETQYF. CDR3 coding DNA: TGTGCCAGTAGTACGGAAGAGACCCAGTACTTC. Full variable domain (remainder filled in from reference TRBV19 and TRBJ2-5): DGGITQSPKYLFRKEGQNVTLSCEQNLNHDAMYWYRQDPGQGLRLIYYSQIVNDFQKGDIAEGYSVSREKKESFPLTVTSAQKNPTAFYLCASSTEETQYFGPGTRLLVL.